This TCR beta chain derives from a study of cytomegalovirus exposure and HLA in healthy donors. General observations from the study: When analyzed later, a missense DCLRE1C variant was found to be linked to TCR beta V- and J-gene trimming.

The germline V gene has CDR1 MGHRA and CDR2 YSYEKL. Between the trimmed V and J ends, which lost 5 bases and 5 bases, there was a span of 12 bases. This CDR3 is 14 amino acids long. A remark on this clone: Its antigen is not known.

Primers for the PCR totalled 60 Vbeta and 13 Jbeta. Sequenced by immunoSEQ multiplex PCR; TCRdb stores in-frame clones only, minus some. The sample carries about 130,000 clones, 80% recorded once. Each donor was healthy, and each was a bone marrow donor. V is TRBV4-1 and J is TRBJ2-2; D possibly corresponds to TRBD2 (5 bases). Input material: PBMCs. The receptor comes from a man in his forties in good health and CMV-seronegative. The CDR3 loop reads CASSYGLGTGELFF. CDR3 coding DNA: TGCGCCAGCAGCTATGGACTCGGAACCGGGGAGCTGTTTTTT.